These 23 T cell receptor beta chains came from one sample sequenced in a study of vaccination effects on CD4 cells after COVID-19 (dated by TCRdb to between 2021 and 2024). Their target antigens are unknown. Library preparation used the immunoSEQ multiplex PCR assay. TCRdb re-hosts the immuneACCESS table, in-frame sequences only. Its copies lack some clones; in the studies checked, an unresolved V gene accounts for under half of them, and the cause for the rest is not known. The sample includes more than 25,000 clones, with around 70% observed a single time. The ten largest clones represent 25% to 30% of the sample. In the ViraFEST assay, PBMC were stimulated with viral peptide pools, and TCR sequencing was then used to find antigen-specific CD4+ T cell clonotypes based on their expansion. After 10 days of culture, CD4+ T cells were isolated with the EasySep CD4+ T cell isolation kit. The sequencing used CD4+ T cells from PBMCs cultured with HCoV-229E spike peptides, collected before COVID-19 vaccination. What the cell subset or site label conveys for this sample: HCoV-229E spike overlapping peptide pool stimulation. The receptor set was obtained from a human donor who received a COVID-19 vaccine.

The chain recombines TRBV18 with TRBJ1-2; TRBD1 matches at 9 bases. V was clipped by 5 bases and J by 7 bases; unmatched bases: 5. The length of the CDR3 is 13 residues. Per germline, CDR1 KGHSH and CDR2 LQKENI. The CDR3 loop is CASSTTGGFGYTF. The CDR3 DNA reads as TGTGCCAGCTCAACGACAGGGGGTTTTGGCTACACCTTC.

CDR3: CASSGRASNYGYTF. CDR3 in DNA: TGTGCCAGCAGCGGCAGAGCTTCTAACTATGGCTACACCTTC. The rearrangement uses TRBV6-5 and TRBJ1-2; D not resolved. The germline gives CDR1 MNHEY, CDR2 SVGAGI. This CDR3 is 14 amino acids long. V was trimmed by 6 bases and J by 0 bases, leaving 11 bases between them.

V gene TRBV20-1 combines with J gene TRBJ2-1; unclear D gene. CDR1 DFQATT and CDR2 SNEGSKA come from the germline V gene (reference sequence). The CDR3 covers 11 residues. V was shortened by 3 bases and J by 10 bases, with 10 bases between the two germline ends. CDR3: CSASSGREQFF. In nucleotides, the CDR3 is TGCAGTGCTAGCAGTGGGCGGGAGCAGTTCTTC.

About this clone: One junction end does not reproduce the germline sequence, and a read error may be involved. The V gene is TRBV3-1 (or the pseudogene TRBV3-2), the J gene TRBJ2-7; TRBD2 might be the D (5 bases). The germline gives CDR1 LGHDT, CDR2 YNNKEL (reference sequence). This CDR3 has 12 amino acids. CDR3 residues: CASSQVEGRLDF. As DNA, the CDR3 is TGTGCCAGCAGCCAAGTTGAAGGGAGATTGGACTTC.

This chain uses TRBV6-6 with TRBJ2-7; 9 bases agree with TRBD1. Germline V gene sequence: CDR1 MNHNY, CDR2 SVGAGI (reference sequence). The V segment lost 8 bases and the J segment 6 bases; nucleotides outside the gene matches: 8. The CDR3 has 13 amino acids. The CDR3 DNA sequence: TGTGCCAGCGCCGGGACAGGGTGGAGCGAGCAGTACTTC. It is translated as CASAGTGWSEQYF.

The CDR3 nucleotides are TGTGCCTGGAGGCCTAGTCGGACAGATACGCAGTATTTT. Translation: CAWRPSRTDTQYF. The chain combines TRBV30 with TRBJ2-3; D not certain. Germline CDR1 and CDR2: GTSNPN and SVGIG (reference sequence). The CDR3 is 13 residues long. V was cut by 3 bases and J by 3 bases, with 10 bases left in between.

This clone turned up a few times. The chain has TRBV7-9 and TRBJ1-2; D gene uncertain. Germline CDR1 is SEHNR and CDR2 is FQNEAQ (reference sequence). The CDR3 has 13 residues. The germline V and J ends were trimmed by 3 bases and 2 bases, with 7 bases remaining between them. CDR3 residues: CASSFSGNYGYTF. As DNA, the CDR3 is TGTGCCAGCAGCTTTAGCGGCAACTATGGCTACACCTTC.

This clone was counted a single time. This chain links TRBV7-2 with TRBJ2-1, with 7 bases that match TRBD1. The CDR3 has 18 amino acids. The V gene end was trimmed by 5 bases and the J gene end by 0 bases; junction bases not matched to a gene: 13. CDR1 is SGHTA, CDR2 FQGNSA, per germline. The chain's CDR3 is CASSPRDSILSSYNEQFF. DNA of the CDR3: TGTGCCAGCAGCCCCCGGGACAGCATCTTAAGCTCCTACAATGAGCAGTTCTTC.

CDR3 residues: CASSPYPQGVSNQPQHF. CDR3 nucleotides: TGTGCCAGCAGCCCATACCCACAGGGGGTGAGCAATCAGCCCCAGCATTTT. The chain has TRBV28 and TRBJ1-5; 8 bases map to TRBD1. V lost 6 bases to trimming and J lost 1 base; unmatched junction nucleotides: 11. The CDR3 consists of 17 residues. The germline V gene has CDR1 MDHEN and CDR2 SYDVKM.

The CDR3, as DNA: TGTGCCAGCAGTTATGAGCGGGGCAAAATCGGAGATACGCAGTATTTT. Translated: CASSYERGKIGDTQYF. The J gene is TRBJ2-3, the V gene TRBV28, with 7 bases aligning to TRBD2. J gave up 5 bases and V 4 bases, and 12 bases lay outside the gene matches. The CDR3 is 16 residues long. Germline V CDR1 and CDR2: MDHEN, SYDVKM.

CDR3 nucleotides: TGTGCCAGCAGCAGTAGCACTGAAGCTTTCTTT. The encoded protein is CASSSSTEAFF. This sequence joins TRBV7-8 and TRBJ1-1; D call uncertain. The CDR3 length is 11 residues. V shed 5 bases and J shed 4 bases, with 5 bases lying between them. From germline, CDR1 is SGHVS and CDR2 FQNEAQ.

The CDR3 is CASSRRTALSYEQYF. The CDR3 DNA follows: TGTGCCAGCAGTCGCAGGACAGCCCTTTCCTACGAGCAGTACTTC. The chain links TRBV6-5 to TRBJ2-7, with D possibly TRBD1 on 6 matching bases. Germline V gives CDR1 MNHEY, CDR2 SVGAGI. The CDR3 runs to 15 residues. The V gene lost 5 bases and the J gene lost 1 base, with 15 bases spanning the gap.

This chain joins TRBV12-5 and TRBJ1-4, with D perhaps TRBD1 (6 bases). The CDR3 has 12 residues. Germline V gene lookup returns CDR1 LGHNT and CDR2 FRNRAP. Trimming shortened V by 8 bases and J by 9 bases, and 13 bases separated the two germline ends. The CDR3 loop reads CASPQDRKKLFF. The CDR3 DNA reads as TGTGCTAGTCCCCAGGACAGAAAAAAACTGTTTTTT.

As DNA, the CDR3 is TGTGCCAGCAGCTCGGGGACATCCGAAGCTTTCTTT. Protein: CASSSGTSEAFF. V and J are TRBV5-6 and TRBJ1-1, with TRBD1 as a possible D gene (6 bases). V lost 3 bases to trimming and J lost 8 bases, with 11 bases between them. The CDR3 is 12 amino acids. Germline V CDR1 and CDR2: SGHDT, YYEEEE. Filled out from reference TRBV5-6 and TRBJ1-1, the complete variable domain reads DAGVTQSPTHLIKTRGQQVTLRCSPKSGHDTVSWYQQALGQGPQFIFQYYEEEERQRGNFPDRFSGHQFPNYSSELNVNALLLGDSALYLCASSSGTSEAFFGQGTRLTVV.

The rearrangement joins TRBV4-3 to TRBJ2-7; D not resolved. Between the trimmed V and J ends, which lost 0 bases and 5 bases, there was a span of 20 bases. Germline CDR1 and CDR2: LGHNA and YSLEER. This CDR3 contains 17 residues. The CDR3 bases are TGCGCCAGCAGCCAAGAAACGGTTGTGAGGCTCGAGGACGAGCAGTACTTC. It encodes CASSQETVVRLEDEQYF.

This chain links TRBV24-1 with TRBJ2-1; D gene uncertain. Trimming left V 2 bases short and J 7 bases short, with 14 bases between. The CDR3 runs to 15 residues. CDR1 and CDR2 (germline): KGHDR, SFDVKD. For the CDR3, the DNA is TGTGCCACCAGTGATTCCCAAGTGGGGAAGAATGAGCAGTTCTTC. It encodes CATSDSQVGKNEQFF.

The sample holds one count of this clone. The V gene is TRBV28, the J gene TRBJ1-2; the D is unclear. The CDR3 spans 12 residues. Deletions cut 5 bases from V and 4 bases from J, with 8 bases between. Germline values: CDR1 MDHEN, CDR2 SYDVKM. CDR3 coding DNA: TGTGCCAGCAGTACGGGAGGCTATGGCTACACCTTC. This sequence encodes CASSTGGYGYTF.

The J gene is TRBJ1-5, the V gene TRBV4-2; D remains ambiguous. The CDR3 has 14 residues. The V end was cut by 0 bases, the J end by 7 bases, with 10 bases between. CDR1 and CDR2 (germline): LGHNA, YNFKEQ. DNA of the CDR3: TGTGCCAGCAGCCAAGATTCGCGAGGCCAGCCCCAGCATTTT. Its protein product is CASSQDSRGQPQHF.

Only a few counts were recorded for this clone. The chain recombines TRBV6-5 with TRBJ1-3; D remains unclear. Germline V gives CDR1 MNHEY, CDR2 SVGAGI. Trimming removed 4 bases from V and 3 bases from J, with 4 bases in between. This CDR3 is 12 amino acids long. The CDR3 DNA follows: TGTGCCAGCAGTTCTATTGGAAACACCATATATTTT. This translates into CASSSIGNTIYF.

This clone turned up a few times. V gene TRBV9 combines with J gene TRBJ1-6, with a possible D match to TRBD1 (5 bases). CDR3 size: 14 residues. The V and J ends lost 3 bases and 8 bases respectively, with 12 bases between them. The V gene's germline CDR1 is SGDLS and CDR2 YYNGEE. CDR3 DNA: TGTGCCAGCAGCGAGACAGCGAATTATTCACCCCTCCACTTT. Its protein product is CASSETANYSPLHF.

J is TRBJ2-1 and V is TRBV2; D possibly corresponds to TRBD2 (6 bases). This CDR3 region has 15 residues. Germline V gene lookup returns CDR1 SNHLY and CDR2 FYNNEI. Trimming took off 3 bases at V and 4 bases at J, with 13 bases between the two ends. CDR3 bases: TGTGCCAGCAGTGAGGGGCTAGCGAGTTACAATGAGCAGTTCTTC. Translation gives CASSEGLASYNEQFF.

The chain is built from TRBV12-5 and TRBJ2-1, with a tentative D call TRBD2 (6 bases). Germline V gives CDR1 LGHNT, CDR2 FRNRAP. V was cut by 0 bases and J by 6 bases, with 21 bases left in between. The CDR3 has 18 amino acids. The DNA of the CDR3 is TGTGCTAGTGGTTTGGTACTTAGCGGATCCCTTCCTGGCAATGAGCAGTTCTTC. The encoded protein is CASGLVLSGSLPGNEQFF.

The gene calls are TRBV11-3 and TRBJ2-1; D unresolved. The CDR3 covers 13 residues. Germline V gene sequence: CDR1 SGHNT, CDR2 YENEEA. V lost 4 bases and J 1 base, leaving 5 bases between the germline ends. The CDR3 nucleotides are TGTGCCAGCAGCTCTAATTCCTACAATGAGCAGTTCTTC. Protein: CASSSNSYNEQFF.